Sequencing of this TCR beta chain was carried out in a study of shared clonotypes between healthy human individuals. The study, taken as a whole, reports: Non-shared clonotypes had lower generation probabilities than clonotypes shared by all four sorted-subset donors.

The CDR3 sequence is 15 residues long. V shed 5 bases and J 3 bases; nucleotides not matched to a gene: 8. Per germline, CDR1 LNHDA and CDR2 SQIVND (reference sequence). Of note for this clone: Its antigen is not known.

Clones were sequenced by immunoSEQ multiplex PCR, and TCRdb holds only the in-frame ones, with some missing. The sample holds around 700,000 clones, about two thirds seen once. The specimen was memory CD4+ T cells sorted from blood. As to subset: CD45RA-negative fraction. This sequence joins TRBV19 and TRBJ2-3; 7 bases fit TRBD1. The TCR comes from a young woman in good health. The CDR3 spells CASSSEGARTDTQYF. As DNA, the CDR3 is TGTGCCAGTAGTTCCGAGGGGGCTCGGACAGATACGCAGTATTTT.